The rows below give T cell receptor beta chains drawn from one sample of a study of human T cells and chemical hapten exposure. Via MiXCR, TCRdb re-called the RACE reads, giving one row per CDR3 protein. This table holds about 89,000 distinct CDR3 sequences, 11% found once. The starting material was whole blood, obtained in connection with sensitization to the hapten diphenylcyclopropenone (DPC). The receptors originated from a man aged 40-49 years with alopecia areata. Some clones in this sample may be carry-over from other donors' samples. Each CDR3 is given without its conserved first and last residue. Some rows mark clone size as missing; the rest say once, few, many or name a class of expanded clone.

TRBV20-1	few	TRBJ2-3	SATRQVGPSDTQY
TRBV5-1	few	TRBJ2-1	ASSLVSGLAGSYTEQF
TRBV28	few	TRBJ2-7	ASSFDRESSEQY
TRBV7-2	many	TRBJ2-1	ASSLGLSNEQF
TRBV20-1	many	TRBJ2-7	SSSPNDIAGEPYEQY
TRBV29-1	many	TRBJ1-4	SVAGGNEKLF
TRBV7-2	few	TRBJ1-3	ASSLWVGGVSGNTIY
TRBV9	few	TRBJ2-3	ASSVDETVNTDTQY
TRBV20-1	once	TRBJ1-6	SARRRDGNSPLH
TRBV9	few	TRBJ2-5	ASSVGRVNQGGQY
TRBV29-1	many	TRBJ2-6	SVDGATNSGANVLT
TRBV4-3	few	TRBJ1-1	ASSPSARGGTEAF
TRBV10-3	few	TRBJ2-3	AISESIIAGGRTDTQY
TRBV28	few	TRBJ1-2	ALAAGDRGYGYT
TRBV6-2/TRBV6-3	.	TRBJ2-3	ASSYTGGPSDTQY
TRBV6-2/TRBV6-3	many	TRBJ1-5	ASSYYSGAGQPQH
TRBV3-1	few	TRBJ2-1	ASSQPRLAGLTYNEQF
TRBV7-3	.	TRBJ2-2	ASSLRSDTGELF
TRBV5-1	many	TRBJ1-1	ASSLVPGQEGTEAF
TRBV19	few	TRBJ2-5	ASSETGALGKTQY
TRBV7-2	many	TRBJ1-2	ASSLAGADGYT
TRBV11-2	.	TRBJ1-4	ASSGTGGRETNEKLF
TRBV29-1	.	TRBJ2-5	SQPGTQGETQY
TRBV29-1	.	TRBJ2-1	SGSQGATNEQF
TRBV6-6	many	TRBJ2-4	ASRKESKNIQY
TRBV28	.	TRBJ2-3	ASSPVAGTRTDTQY
TRBV18	few	TRBJ2-3	ASSPTGPPDTQY
TRBV5-1	few	TRBJ2-6	ASSWTSASGANVLT
TRBV7-2	.	TRBJ2-3	ASSPQYGSTDTQY
TRBV29-1	.	TRBJ1-1	STGPRQGWSQNTEAF
TRBV30	.	TRBJ2-3	AWDRGLSTDTQY
TRBV7-9	few	TRBJ1-1	ASSPRGTEAF
TRBV7-8	.	TRBJ1-5	ASSLNTNPQH
TRBV7-2	.	TRBJ2-1	AGSSTGGTYNEQF
TRBV14	many	TRBJ2-3	ASSPRQREASTDTQY
TRBV5-1	few	TRBJ1-4	ASSGGQGANEKLF
TRBV4-3	many	TRBJ1-1	ASSQDTLHTEAF
TRBV27	few	TRBJ1-6	ASSDQGAGNSPLH